This T cell receptor beta chain was recovered during a study of patients and donors after allogeneic stem cell transplantation. TCRdb itself ran the RT-PCR reads through MiXCR, one entry per CDR3 protein. The sample records tens of thousands of distinct CDR3 sequences, under 7.5% being singletons. There are a few counts of this clonotype. In germline, CDR1 is SGDLS, CDR2 YYNGEE. The CDR3 loop spans 14 amino acids. Trimming stripped 3 bases from V and 4 bases from J, with 12 bases between. The source material was blood, either unsorted or a sorted T cell fraction (not recorded which). The J gene is TRBJ2-3, the V gene TRBV9; no reliable D call. The receptor was derived from a human donor who was either an allogeneic HSCT recipient or a stem cell or donor lymphocyte infusion donor (not recorded which). It is not recorded whose cells these are; they may come from a transplant donor. DNA for the CDR3: TGTGCCAGCAGCGCTTCTGTCCCGTCAGATACGCAGTATTTT. Encoded protein: CASSASVPSDTQYF.